The next 15 T cell receptor beta chains were all read from a single sample in a study of blood T cell repertoires in COVID-19. The protocol was immunoSEQ multiplex PCR, while the TCRdb copy is restricted to in-frame clones and leaves out a portion. The sample lists 70,000 to 95,000 clones, roughly four fifths occurring once. The sequencing input was peripheral blood. The receptors here all came from a human donor in a cohort sampled during active COVID-19.

The rearrangement joins TRBV5-1 to TRBJ2-3; D perhaps matches TRBD2 (6 bases). Trimming removed 2 bases at V and 1 base at J, with 14 bases between. In germline, CDR1 is SGHRS, CDR2 YFSETQ. The CDR3 is 16 amino acids. DNA for the CDR3: TGCGCCAGCAGCTTAATCACCGGGGGTGGCACAGATACGCAGTATTTT. Amino acid sequence: CASSLITGGGTDTQYF.

This clone appeared once. The chain is built from TRBV7-3 and TRBJ2-1; weak D call: TRBD2 (7 bases). Per the germline V gene, CDR1 is SGHTA and CDR2 is FQGTGA. V was cut by 2 bases and J by 6 bases, with 14 bases left in between. This CDR3 is built from 15 residues. CDR3 in amino acids: CASSLGGAGGNEQFF. CDR3 nucleotides: TGTGCCAGCAGCTTAGGGGGGGCAGGTGGCAATGAGCAGTTCTTC.

This clone has just one count. The rearrangement joins TRBV7-2 to TRBJ1-1, with TRBD1 matching over 9 bases. Germline CDR1 reads SGHTA; CDR2 reads FQGNSA. V gave up 1 base and J gave up 9 bases; unmatched junction bases: 3. This CDR3 has 13 amino acids. The CDR3 DNA follows: TGTGCCAGCAGCTTAGGGACAGGGGATAAAGCTTTCTTT. It is translated as CASSLGTGDKAFF.

V is TRBV5-1 and J is TRBJ1-3; D gene ambiguous. The CDR3 is 16 amino acids. From germline, CDR1 is SGHRS and CDR2 YFSETQ. V was pared by 4 bases and J by 1 base, with 15 bases between. The CDR3 region is CASSPLLGGSGNTIYF. In nucleotides, the CDR3 is TGCGCCAGCAGCCCTTTGCTAGGAGGGTCTGGAAACACCATATATTTT.

This clone appeared once. The chain combines TRBV7-9 with TRBJ1-3; 8 bases map to TRBD1. Germline V gene lookup returns CDR1 SEHNR and CDR2 FQNEAQ (reference sequence). The J segment lost 13 bases and the V segment lost 5 bases, leaving 13 bases of the junction unmatched. The CDR3 has 14 residues. The CDR3 region is CASSASQGGDLIYF. The CDR3 nucleotides are TGTGCCAGCAGCGCGTCACAGGGGGGTGACTTAATATATTTT.

The V call is TRBV18, the J call TRBJ2-7, with TRBD1 matching 12 bases. This CDR3 has 19 residues. V trimming: 3 bases; J trimming: 3 bases; junction bases outside the gene matches: 15. Germline V lookup: CDR1 KGHSH, CDR2 LQKENI. As DNA, the CDR3 is TGTGCCAGCTCACCCCCGGGACAGGGGGCGAAAGGGCCCCACTACGAGCAGTACTTC. As protein: CASSPPGQGAKGPHYEQYF.

This clone was detected ten times or more. This chain uses TRBV10-3 with TRBJ2-1; 7 bases agree with TRBD1. The CDR3 sequence is 11 residues long. Germline lookup yields CDR1 ENHRY and CDR2 SYGVKD. The V and J ends lost 11 bases and 8 bases, in that order; junction bases with no gene match: 6. CDR3 in DNA: TGTGCCTCGACAGGGACCGATGAGCAGTTCTTC. Residues: CASTGTDEQFF.

This chain links TRBV7-9 with TRBJ1-3; D might be TRBD1 (6 bases). The V gene's germline CDR1 is SEHNR and CDR2 FQNEAQ (reference sequence). Trimming shortened V by 2 bases and J by 0 bases, and 8 bases separated the two germline ends. The CDR3 is made up of 15 amino acids. In nucleotides, the CDR3 is TGTGCCAGCAGCTTATTGGGGGCCTCTGGAAACACCATATATTTT. Translating it yields CASSLLGASGNTIYF.

The J gene is TRBJ2-1, the V gene TRBV11-2; D might be TRBD2 (6 bases). The V end was cut by 4 bases, the J end by 7 bases, with 20 bases between. The germline V gene encodes CDR1 SGHAT and CDR2 FQNNGV. The CDR3 runs to 16 residues. This chain's CDR3 is CASSSTTVPGVNEQFF. For the CDR3, the DNA is TGTGCCAGCAGCTCGACGACAGTCCCGGGGGTGAATGAGCAGTTCTTC.

The J gene is TRBJ1-3, the V gene TRBV5-1; 9 bases line up with TRBD1. The CDR3 loop spans 18 amino acids. Germline lookup yields CDR1 SGHRS and CDR2 YFSETQ. V lost 5 bases, J lost 5 bases, and 17 bases stayed unmatched. This chain's CDR3 is CASRRSNGTGLDRNTIYF. For the CDR3, the DNA is TGCGCCAGCAGACGTAGTAACGGGACAGGGCTCGATAGAAACACCATATATTTT.

V usage is TRBV30 and J usage is TRBJ2-3; D not certain. Trimming pared 2 bases from V and 5 bases from J, leaving 8 bases between. This CDR3 region has 12 residues. Germline V lookup: CDR1 GTSNPN, CDR2 SVGIG (reference sequence). This chain's CDR3 is CAWSPRGDTQYF. The CDR3 DNA follows: TGTGCCTGGAGTCCTCGCGGAGATACGCAGTATTTT.

CDR3: CASRAGYGNTIYF. The CDR3 nucleotides read TGTGCCAGCAGGGCAGGTTACGGAAACACCATATATTTT. The gene calls are TRBV2 and TRBJ1-3; D is unclear. With 6 bases removed from V and 4 bases from J, the gap between germline ends came to 10 bases. Germline loops: CDR1 SNHLY, CDR2 FYNNEI. CDR3 length equals 13 residues. Supplemented by reference TRBV2 and TRBJ1-3, the full variable domain reads EPEVTQTPSHQVTQMGQEVILRCVPISNHLYFYWYRQILGQKVEFLVSFYNNEISEKSEIFDDQFSVERPDGSNFTLKIRSTKLEDSAMYFCASRAGYGNTIYFGEGSWLTVV.

This clone was picked up a small number of times. The V and J genes are TRBV12-3 or TRBV12-4 and TRBJ1-4; 9 nucleotides match TRBD1. V lost 5 bases, J lost 8 bases, and 3 bases stayed unmatched. CDR3 length: 13 residues. The CDR3 coding sequence is TGTGCCAGCAGTCACGGACAGGGGGAAAAACTGTTTTTT. Protein product: CASSHGQGEKLFF.

This clone was seen a single time. The CDR3 loop reads CASSSGPEQGTTEAFF. In DNA form, the CDR3 reads TGTGCCAGCAGTTCTGGGCCGGAGCAGGGGACCACTGAAGCTTTCTTT. The genes are TRBV6-6 and TRBJ1-1, with D maybe TRBD1 (6 bases). Germline assignment: CDR1 MNHNY and CDR2 SVGAGI (reference sequence). The CDR3 contains 16 residues. Trimming stripped 4 bases from V and 4 bases from J, with 19 bases between.

CDR3: CASAGDMVQPQHF. CDR3 nucleotide sequence: TGTGCCAGTGCAGGGGATATGGTCCAGCCCCAGCATTTT. The chain recombines TRBV19 with TRBJ1-5; D is possibly TRBD1 (6 bases). Germline loops: CDR1 LNHDA, CDR2 SQIVND (reference sequence). Trimming took off 8 bases at V and 7 bases at J, with 15 bases between the two ends. CDR3 length equals 13 residues.